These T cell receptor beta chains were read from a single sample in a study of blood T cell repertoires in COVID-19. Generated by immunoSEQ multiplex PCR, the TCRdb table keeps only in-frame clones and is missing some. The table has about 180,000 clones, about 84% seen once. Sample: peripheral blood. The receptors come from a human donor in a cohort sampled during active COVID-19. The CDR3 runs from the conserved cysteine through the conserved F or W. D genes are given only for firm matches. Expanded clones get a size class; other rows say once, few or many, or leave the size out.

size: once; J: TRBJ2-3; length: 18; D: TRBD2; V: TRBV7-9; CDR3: CASRRQPGTSGEKGTQYF; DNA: TGTGCCAGCAGGAGACAGCCGGGGACTAGCGGGGAGAAGGGTACGCAGTATTTT
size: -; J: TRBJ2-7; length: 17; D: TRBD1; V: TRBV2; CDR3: CASRPPEAGTGKQEQYF; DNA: TGTGCCAGCAGACCCCCCGAGGCCGGGACAGGGAAGCAGGAGCAGTACTTC
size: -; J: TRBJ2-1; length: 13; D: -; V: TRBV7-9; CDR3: CASSWERHNEQFF; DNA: TGTGCCAGCAGCTGGGAGCGGCATAATGAGCAGTTCTTC
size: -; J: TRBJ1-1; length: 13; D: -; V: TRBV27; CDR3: CASSFGGSGEAFF; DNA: TGTGCCAGCAGTTTTGGGGGGAGTGGTGAAGCTTTCTTT
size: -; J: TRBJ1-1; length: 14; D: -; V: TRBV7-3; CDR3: CASSQQGRNSEAFF; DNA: TGTGCCAGCAGCCAGCAGGGTCGGAATTCTGAAGCTTTCTTT
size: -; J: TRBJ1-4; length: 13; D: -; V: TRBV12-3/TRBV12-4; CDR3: CASSLSGSEKLFF; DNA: TGTGCCAGCAGTTTATCGGGGAGTGAAAAACTGTTTTTT
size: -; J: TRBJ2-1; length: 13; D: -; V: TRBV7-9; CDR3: CASSPTPSDEQFF; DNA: TGTGCCAGCAGCCCAACGCCAAGCGATGAGCAGTTCTTC
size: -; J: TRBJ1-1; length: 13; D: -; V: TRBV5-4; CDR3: CASSLGQDGEAFF; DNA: TGTGCCAGCAGCTTGGGACAGGATGGTGAAGCTTTCTTT
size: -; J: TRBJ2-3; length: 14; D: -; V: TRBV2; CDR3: CARGSGGSTDTQYF; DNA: TGTGCCAGGGGTTCCGGGGGAAGCACAGATACGCAGTATTTT
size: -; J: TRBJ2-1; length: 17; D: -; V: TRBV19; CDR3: CASSMNYNTNRNNEQFF; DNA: TGTGCCAGTAGTATGAACTACAACACCAACCGCAACAATGAGCAGTTCTTC
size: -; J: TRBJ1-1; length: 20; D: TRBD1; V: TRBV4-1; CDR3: CASSELGHRIPGQMNTEAFF; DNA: TGCGCCAGCAGCGAGTTAGGTCACCGCATTCCGGGACAGATGAACACTGAAGCTTTCTTT
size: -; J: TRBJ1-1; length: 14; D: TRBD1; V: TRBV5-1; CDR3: CASSVPTGGTEAFF; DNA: TGCGCCAGCAGCGTCCCGACAGGGGGAACTGAAGCTTTCTTT
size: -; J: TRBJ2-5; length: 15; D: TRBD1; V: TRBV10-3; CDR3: CAISETQGVRETQYF; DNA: TGTGCCATCAGTGAGACACAGGGGGTTAGGGAGACCCAGTACTTC